The clone carrying this T cell receptor (beta chain) was counted a few times. The antigen is not known. Trimming removed 4 bases from V and 1 base from J, with 8 bases in between. Germline lookup yields CDR1 SGHKS and CDR2 YYEKEE (reference sequence). CDR3 length: 13 residues. The record originates from a study of T cell responses to AZD1222 COVID-19 vaccine. Study-level background: Samples with a second dose at about 4 or about 12 weeks were pooled together.

Libraries were prepared by immunoSEQ multiplex PCR; TCRdb keeps only in-frame clonotypes and omits some of them. The profile shows 100,000 or so clones, 88% of them singletons. Study-wide results and limits: Repertoires in all cases were sampled only once the peak T cell response had passed.

The clonotype originates from an adult in good health. Sample: peripheral blood, taken on day 0 of AZD1222 vaccination. The chain carries TRBV5-5 and TRBJ1-1; D is ambiguous. In DNA, the CDR3 is TGTGCCAGCAGCCCCCCCCGGAACACTGAAGCTTTCTTT. Protein product: CASSPPRNTEAFF.